A selection of T cell receptor beta chains follows, all from one sample in a study of control samples from healthy donors and cancer patients. Libraries were prepared by immunoSEQ multiplex PCR; TCRdb keeps only in-frame clonotypes and omits some of them. In the table there are 130,000 or so clones, roughly 91% of which are singletons. The source material was PBMCs. The origin of the receptors is a man in his fifties or sixties with head and neck cancer. Each CDR3 is given without its conserved first and last residue.

j_call	v_call	cdr3_aa
TRBJ2-7	TRBV27	ASSLTGTYEQY
TRBJ2-7	TRBV18	ASSPRGTGLSYEQY
TRBJ1-5	TRBV9	ASSVVPGGQPQH
TRBJ2-1	TRBV6-5	AGQKGQAVSNEQF
TRBJ1-1	TRBV18	ASSREESTEAF
TRBJ1-1	TRBV3-1/TRBV3-2	ASRSSPGGGGTEAF
TRBJ2-5	TRBV7-7	ASSPLAGGQETQY
TRBJ2-3	TRBV28	ASYRQGTDTQY
TRBJ1-2	TRBV19	ASNDPPAYGYT
TRBJ1-3	TRBV7-3	ASSTDGTAGNTIY
TRBJ1-1	TRBV20-1	SAGEFTEAF
TRBJ1-4	TRBV27	ASGDREDEKLF
TRBJ2-5	TRBV23-1	ASSQPRTGRETQY
TRBJ2-3	TRBV11-2	ASSNQGFTDTQY
TRBJ1-2	TRBV7-9	ASSSPNDDYGYT
TRBJ2-7	TRBV10-2	ASSESGYEQY
TRBJ2-7	TRBV5-4	ASSLEGLAGGGQY
TRBJ2-1	TRBV3-1/TRBV3-2	ASSQDFRPFLYNEQF
TRBJ2-1	TRBV9	ASSDRDRDYNEQF
TRBJ2-7	TRBV5-5	ASSVQQGSGYEQY
TRBJ2-3	TRBV5-6	ASSLVRVSGRDTQY
TRBJ2-1	TRBV10-2	ASVAFVVNEQF
TRBJ1-5	TRBV5-6	ASSLVGNQPQH
TRBJ2-3	TRBV7-2	ASSTRRGHTDTQY
TRBJ2-5	TRBV11-2	ASSLDRGRGETQY
TRBJ2-3	TRBV5-1	ASSYGGDTQY
TRBJ2-6	TRBV5-5	ASSWGAPGGTGANVLT
TRBJ1-1	TRBV5-6	ASSLGTGEAF
TRBJ1-4	TRBV5-4	ASSANRGLNEKLF
TRBJ1-5	TRBV19	ASSISGNQPQH
TRBJ2-3	TRBV5-4	ASSSSWDSLVD
TRBJ2-6	TRBV28	ASSLTNVLT
TRBJ2-3	TRBV6-5	ASTRDYYSTDTQY
TRBJ2-7	TRBV27	ASSRTPRSSYEQY
TRBJ2-3	TRBV27	ASSLFTTTDTQY
TRBJ2-3	TRBV9	ASSTSSGGSIASTDTQY
TRBJ2-7	TRBV28	ASSSPGTGIHEQY
TRBJ2-3	TRBV7-9	ASSPGLFTDTQY
TRBJ1-5	TRBV24-1	ATSERTPGRAQH
TRBJ1-4	TRBV27	ASSLKAPYRGGTNEKLF
TRBJ1-2	TRBV27	ASSLTGGRAGNKGHT
TRBJ1-5	TRBV5-1	ASSLRGDSNQPQH
TRBJ2-7	TRBV7-2	ASSKGQGSYEQY
TRBJ2-1	TRBV6-8	ASSLGQDSRFYNEQF
TRBJ1-2	TRBV6-5	ASSRNPGDRDGYT
TRBJ2-7	TRBV25-1	ATGSGLAGSYEQY
TRBJ1-2	TRBV13	ASSGRGTGYT
TRBJ1-1	TRBV19	ASSFTGTGGGNTEAF
TRBJ2-3	TRBV6-5	ASSSTGGLADTQY
TRBJ2-3	TRBV11-2	ASSWPGQHTDTQY
TRBJ2-1	TRBV6-6	ASHDPPSSYNEQF
TRBJ2-7	TRBV11-2	ASSGIRGTSYEQY
TRBJ1-4	TRBV19	ASSTGTRGKLF
TRBJ2-1	TRBV14	ASSQSPSGGREQF